Listed here are 18 T cell receptor beta chains from one sample, sequenced in a study of CD8 T cells in Susac syndrome. Reverse transcription of roughly 0.45 to 1 ug RNA was performed with random hexamers. MiXCR, applied by TCRdb to the immunoSEQ multiplex PCR reads, yields one record per CDR3 protein. The sample holds roughly 140,000 distinct CDR3 sequences, approximately 95% seen once. The specimen sequenced was CD4+ T cells from PBMCs. The receptors stem from a human donor with Susac syndrome.

The chain carries TRBV15 and TRBJ1-1, with D perhaps TRBD1 (5 bases). With 6 bases removed from V and 8 bases from J, the gap between germline ends came to 13 bases. The CDR3 consists of 12 residues. The germline V gene encodes CDR1 LNHNV and CDR2 YYDKDF (reference sequence). Here the CDR3 reads CATSHRSTEAFF. DNA for the CDR3: TGTGCCACCAGTCACAGGTCCACCGAAGCTTTCTTT.

The V and J genes are TRBV20-1 and TRBJ1-2, with unresolved D. The germline V and J ends were trimmed by 3 bases and 2 bases, with 7 bases remaining between them. The CDR3 contains 12 residues. Germline V gives CDR1 DFQATT, CDR2 SNEGSKA (reference sequence). The CDR3 coding sequence is TGCAGTGCTAGGGGTGTCAACTATGGCTACACCTTC. It codes for CSARGVNYGYTF.

This chain joins TRBV11-3 and TRBJ2-1; D call uncertain. Germline V CDR1 and CDR2: SGHNT, YENEEA. This CDR3 is 12 amino acids long. The V and J ends lost 5 bases and 6 bases respectively, with 8 bases between them. Written as DNA, the CDR3 is TGTGCCAGCAGCGGTCCAGGCAATGAGCAGTTCTTC. Translation: CASSGPGNEQFF.

The chain employs TRBV19 and TRBJ1-2; a possible D gene is TRBD1 (5 bases). Germline V gene data show CDR1 as LNHDA and CDR2 as SQIVND (reference sequence). The length of the CDR3 is 16 residues. V lost 7 bases and J 6 bases, leaving 24 bases between the germline ends. CDR3 sequence: CASTVWSPTGGDGYTF. As DNA, the CDR3 is TGTGCCAGTACCGTATGGAGCCCTACTGGGGGGGATGGCTACACCTTC.

In this sample, this clonotype turned up once. The V and J genes are TRBV7-2 and TRBJ2-3; perhaps TRBD2 as D (6 bases). Trimming shortened V by 7 bases and J by 2 bases, and 16 bases separated the two germline ends. The CDR3 spans 15 residues. Germline-derived CDR1 and CDR2 are SGHTA and FQGNSA. The CDR3 here is CASNIGTQYTDTQYF. The CDR3 bases are TGTGCCAGCAACATCGGGACTCAGTACACAGATACGCAGTATTTT.

This chain uses TRBV9 with TRBJ2-3; 7 positions match TRBD2. The CDR3 length is 17 residues. V shed 0 bases and J 1 base; nucleotides not matched to a gene: 8. Germline values: CDR1 SGDLS, CDR2 YYNGEE. The CDR3, as DNA: TGTGCCAGCAGCGTAGGGGCGACTAGCCAGGGCACAGATACGCAGTATTTT. Translated, it gives CASSVGATSQGTDTQYF.

The chain combines TRBV5-1 with TRBJ2-1, with 7 nucleotides matching TRBD1. CDR1 is SGHRS, CDR2 YFSETQ, per germline. The V segment lost 4 bases and the J segment 4 bases; nucleotides outside the gene matches: 5. The CDR3 loop spans 14 amino acids. CDR3 amino acids: CASSPGQRYNEQFF. In DNA, the CDR3 is TGCGCCAGCAGCCCGGGACAGAGATACAATGAGCAGTTCTTC.

J is TRBJ1-3 and V is TRBV9; a possible D gene is TRBD1 (6 bases). The V end was cut by 3 bases, the J end by 4 bases, with 11 bases between. This CDR3 is built from 14 residues. Germline CDR1 and CDR2: SGDLS and YYNGEE. The CDR3 protein is CASSEQGIGNTIYF. In DNA form, the CDR3 reads TGTGCCAGCAGCGAGCAGGGGATAGGAAACACCATATATTTT.

V is TRBV7-9 and J is TRBJ2-7; TRBD1 is a possible D gene (6 bases). CDR3 length equals 13 residues. Germline V gene data show CDR1 as SEHNR and CDR2 as FQNEAQ (reference sequence). The V gene lost 5 bases and the J gene lost 4 bases, with 12 bases spanning the gap. The CDR3 protein is CASSAGTGYEQYF. The CDR3 nucleotides are TGTGCCAGCAGCGCAGGCACAGGGTACGAGCAGTACTTC.

This clonotype showed up just once. This chain uses TRBV20-1 with TRBJ1-6; no clear D. Germline V CDR1 and CDR2: DFQATT, SNEGSKA (reference sequence). V shed 3 bases and J shed 8 bases, with 5 bases lying between them. This CDR3 has 11 amino acids. The DNA of the CDR3 is TGCAGTGCTAGCGGGGATTCACCCCTCCACTTT. The encoded protein is CSASGDSPLHF.

The V gene is TRBV10-2, the J gene TRBJ1-1; 9 nucleotides align to TRBD1. Germline loops: CDR1 WSHSY, CDR2 SAAADI. The CDR3 sequence is 13 residues long. V lost 6 bases to trimming and J lost 6 bases; unmatched junction nucleotides: 5. In DNA, the CDR3 is TGCGCCAGCAGCCGGGACAGGGTTGCTGAAGCTTTCTTT. Encoded protein: CASSRDRVAEAFF.

The rearrangement links TRBV5-1 to TRBJ2-5, with D hard to call. The germline gives CDR1 SGHRS, CDR2 YFSETQ. The CDR3 length is 14 residues. V was cut by 3 bases and J by 4 bases, with 13 bases left in between. CDR3 nucleotides: TGCGCCAGCAGCTCTCCGGCCAGCGTAGAGACCCAGTACTTC. Translated: CASSSPASVETQYF.

The CDR3 is CATSESSDTQYF. In DNA form, the CDR3 reads TGTGCCACCAGTGAAAGCTCAGATACGCAGTATTTT. This chain links TRBV24-1 with TRBJ2-3; D gene ambiguous. CDR1 is KGHDR and CDR2 is SFDVKD in the germline V gene. This CDR3 spans 12 amino acids. Trimming took off 4 bases at V and 4 bases at J, with 5 bases between the two ends.

The chain has TRBV5-1 and TRBJ1-5; TRBD1 agrees at 8 bases. V shed 0 bases and J 6 bases; nucleotides not matched to a gene: 5. CDR3 size: 15 residues. Germline V gene data show CDR1 as SGHRS and CDR2 as YFSETQ. In DNA form, the CDR3 reads TGCGCCAGCAGCTTGGCCGGACAGGGAGGTCAGCCCCAGCATTTT. As protein: CASSLAGQGGQPQHF.

This chain joins TRBV20-1 and TRBJ1-1; D is possibly TRBD1 (6 bases). The V gene lost 6 bases and the J gene lost 5 bases, with 10 bases spanning the gap. The CDR3 has 11 amino acids. Germline V lookup: CDR1 DFQATT, CDR2 SNEGSKA (reference sequence). CDR3 nucleotide sequence: TGCAGTGCCCCGAGGGGGACTGAAGCTTTCTTT. Translated: CSAPRGTEAFF.

The chain uses TRBV3-1 and TRBJ1-2, with 8 bases aligning to TRBD1. The CDR3 is 16 amino acids. Germline lookup yields CDR1 LGHDT and CDR2 YNNKEL (reference sequence). V shed 4 bases and J 8 bases; nucleotides not matched to a gene: 15. The CDR3 bases are TGTGCCAGCAGCCCGAACCGGGACAGGCCCAACTGGGGCTACACCTTC. Its protein product is CASSPNRDRPNWGYTF.

J is TRBJ2-7 and V is TRBV11-2; D is possibly TRBD1 (6 bases). This CDR3 has 15 amino acids. Between the trimmed V and J ends, which lost 1 base and 0 bases, there was a span of 10 bases. The germline gives CDR1 SGHAT, CDR2 FQNNGV. The CDR3 here is CASSLVGRGSYEQYF. CDR3 in DNA: TGTGCCAGCAGCTTAGTAGGCAGGGGCTCCTACGAGCAGTACTTC.

This chain links TRBV4-2 with TRBJ2-5; D is ambiguous. The CDR3 consists of 12 residues. Trimming removed 3 bases at V and 5 bases at J, with 7 bases between. Per germline, CDR1 LGHNA and CDR2 YNFKEQ. CDR3 in DNA: TGTGCCAGCAGCCAGACGGTGGAGACCCAGTACTTC. Its translation is CASSQTVETQYF.